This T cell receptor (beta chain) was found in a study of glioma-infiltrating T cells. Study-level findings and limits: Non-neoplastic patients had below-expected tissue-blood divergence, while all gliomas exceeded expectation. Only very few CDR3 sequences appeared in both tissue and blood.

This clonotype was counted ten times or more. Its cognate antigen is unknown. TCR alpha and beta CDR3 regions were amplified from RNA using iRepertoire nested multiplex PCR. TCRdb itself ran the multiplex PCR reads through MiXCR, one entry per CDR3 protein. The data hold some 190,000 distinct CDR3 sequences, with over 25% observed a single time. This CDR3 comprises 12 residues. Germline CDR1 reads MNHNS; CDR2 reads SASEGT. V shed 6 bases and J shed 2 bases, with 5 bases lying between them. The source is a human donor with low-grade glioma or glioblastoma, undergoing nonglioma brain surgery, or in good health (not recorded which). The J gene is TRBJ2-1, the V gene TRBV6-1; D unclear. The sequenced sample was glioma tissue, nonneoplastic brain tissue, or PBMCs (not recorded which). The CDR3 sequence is CASSPPYNEQFF. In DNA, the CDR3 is TGTGCCAGCAGCCCGCCCTACAATGAGCAGTTCTTC.